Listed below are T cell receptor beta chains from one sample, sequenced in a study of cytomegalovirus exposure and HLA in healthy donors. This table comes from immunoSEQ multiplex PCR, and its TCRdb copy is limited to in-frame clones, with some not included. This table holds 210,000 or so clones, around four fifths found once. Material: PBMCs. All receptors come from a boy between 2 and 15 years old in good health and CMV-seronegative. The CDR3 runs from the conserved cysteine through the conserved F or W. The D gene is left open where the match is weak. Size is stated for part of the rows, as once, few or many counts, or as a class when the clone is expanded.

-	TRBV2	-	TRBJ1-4	CASSEAPGLYEKLFF	TGTGCCAGCAGTGAAGCACCGGGGTTGTATGAAAAACTGTTTTTT
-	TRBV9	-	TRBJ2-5	CASSVLYRAGETQYF	TGTGCCAGCAGCGTGCTATACAGGGCCGGGGAGACCCAGTACTTC
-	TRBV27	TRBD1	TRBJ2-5	CASSPRDRGHETQYF	TGTGCCAGCAGTCCCAGGGACAGGGGCCACGAGACCCAGTACTTC
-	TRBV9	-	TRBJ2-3	CASSVASTDTQYF	TGTGCCAGCAGCGTAGCTAGCACAGATACGCAGTATTTT
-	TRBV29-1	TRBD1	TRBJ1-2	CSVLTGVYYGYTF	TGCAGCGTTTTGACAGGGGTATACTATGGCTACACCTTC
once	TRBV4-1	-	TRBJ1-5	CASSQGRGSNQPRHF	TGCGCCAGCAGCCAAGGGAGGGGTAGCAATCAGCCCCGGCATTTT
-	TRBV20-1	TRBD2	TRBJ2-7	CSARGGCEQYF	TGCAGTGCTAGGGGAGGGTGCGAGCAGTACTTC
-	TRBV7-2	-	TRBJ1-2	CASSLRTDHYGYTF	TGTGCCAGCAGCTTACGGACAGACCACTATGGCTACACCTTC
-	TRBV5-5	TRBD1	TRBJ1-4	CASRTGATNEKLFF	TGTGCCAGCAGAACAGGGGCAACTAATGAAAAACTGTTTTTT
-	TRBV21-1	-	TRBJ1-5	CASSSERPQHF	TGTGCCAGCAGCTCAGAGCGGCCCCAGCATTTT
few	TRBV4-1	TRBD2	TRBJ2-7	CASSHAASGRESSYEQYF	TGCGCCAGCAGCCACGCGGCTAGCGGGAGGGAGAGCTCCTACGAGCAGTACTTC
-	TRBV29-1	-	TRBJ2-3	CSVEGRQITDTQYF	TGCAGCGTGGAGGGCAGACAGATCACAGATACGCAGTATTTT
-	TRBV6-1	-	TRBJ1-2	CASGEVGYTF	TGTGCCAGCGGGGAGGTTGGCTACACCTTC
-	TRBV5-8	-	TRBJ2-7	CASSLAWGGYEQYF	TGTGCCAGCAGCTTGGCCTGGGGAGGCTACGAGCAGTACTTC
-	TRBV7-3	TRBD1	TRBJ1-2	CASSPAPGQGMDGYTF	TGTGCCAGCAGCCCAGCCCCGGGACAGGGAATGGATGGCTACACCTTC
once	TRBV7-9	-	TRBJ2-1	CASPGLYNEQFF	TGTGCCAGCCCCGGACTCTACAATGAGCAGTTCTTC
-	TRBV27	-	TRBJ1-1	CASSSDTRNTEAFF	TGTGCCAGCAGTTCCGATACCAGGAACACTGAAGCTTTCTTT